This T cell receptor (beta chain) was recovered during a study of metastatic and nonmetastatic thyroid tumors. Overall study context: Across peripheral blood and tumor or nodule tissue samples taken from malignant and benign thyroid patients, the repertoires were compared with one another. Points from the study as a whole: Malignant thyroid tumors reportedly had TCR beta diversity that was significantly higher than in benign nodules, in blood and tumor.

Thyroid surgery took place with no prior treatment in any patient. On this clone itself: The antigen is undetermined.

Per the original methods: The authors used CDR3 differences across clinicopathological groups to build a distant-metastasis classifier for papillary thyroid cancer. MiXCR re-clonotyped the PCR reads for TCRdb. TCRdb's processing, not the study's, gives the V and J calls here. This sample has more than 10,000 clones; about 27% occur once, and the top ten carry 18%. The CDR3 spans 16 residues. The V segment lost 5 bases and the J segment 4 bases; nucleotides outside the gene matches: 11. Source material: tumor tissue. The V call is TRBV12-3 or TRBV12-4, the J call TRBJ2-3, with TRBD1 matching 8 bases. This TCR came from a female donor with papillary thyroid cancer or a benign thyroid nodule (not recorded which). Some clones in this sample may be carry-over from other donors' samples. The CDR3 coding sequence is TGTGCCAGCAGTCCAGTACCAGGGGGCAGGGCAGATACGCAGTATTTT. It translates to CASSPVPGGRADTQYF.